This TCR beta chain was identified during a study of blood T cells in healthy people across ages. This clonotype was seen a handful of times. Its specificity is unknown. PCR was performed a second time for about 6 to 11 cycles using a sample-barcoded 5' primer and a J-beta primer mix. A 12-random-nucleotide template-switch adaptor tagged each cDNA molecule. Each CDR3 protein gets one entry after TCRdb re-called the 5' RACE reads with MiXCR. The sample records roughly 730,000 distinct CDR3 sequences, roughly three fifths being singletons. Findings and caveats of the study: Diversity estimated from one million T cells was considered an underestimate. Age brought a roughly linear fall in TCR beta diversity measured per million T cells.

Germline values: CDR1 MNHEY, CDR2 SVGEGT. The CDR3 has 14 residues. In terms of origin and age, donors were healthy Caucasian individuals from Russia aged roughly 6 to 100. This sequence was found in a man aged 35 to 55 in good health. The source material was blood. V and J are TRBV6-2 or TRBV6-3 and TRBJ2-5, with 7 nucleotides matching TRBD1. The assigned J gene may be wrong: the sequence end matches TRBJ2-7 better. CDR3 in amino acids: CASSYPRDSYEQYF. The CDR3 bases are TGTGCCAGCAGTTACCCCCGGGACAGCTACGAGCAGTACTTC.